Sequencing of this TCR beta chain was carried out in a study of cytomegalovirus exposure and HLA in healthy donors (dated 2017 in TCRdb). Broadly, across the study: According to an earlier analysis of several hundred of the donors, some 180 million T cells yielded roughly 100 million unique TCR beta sequences and more than 250 Gb of sequence data. An early release that covered roughly 600 HLA-typed donors contained around 300 gigabases of sequencing data and 85 million to 100 million unique TCR sequences. Of the approximately 400 genotyped donors, more than 75% were placed in the genetic ancestry cluster associated with self-reported Caucasian donors. The study aimed to test whether signatures of past pathogen exposure could be identified by cataloging public T cell receptors. Using immunosequencing, the study profiled T cell repertoires from roughly 650 subjects and related those repertoires to cytomegalovirus serostatus. In addition to the first cohort of 666 subjects, a separate validation cohort of 100 to 150 different subjects was used. To predict cytomegalovirus infection status, the study combined high-throughput TCR immunosequencing, statistical association of individual TCRs with disease status, and machine learning. A later analysis re-analyzed previously published TCR beta repertoires from hundreds of donors and added high-resolution HLA genotyping to study TCR occurrence patterns. In the later analysis, no new phenotypic data were used to find candidate immune exposures; instead, reliance was placed on TCR beta sequences and their occurrence across donors. In an earlier analysis of 587 of the donors, high-throughput TCR beta sequencing was used to judge whether each TCR beta V gene segment behaved as functional or pseudogenic. Donor age, sex, ethnicity and CMV serostatus were collected together with the repertoire data. Genome-wide SNP genotypes for about 65% of the 666 donors were used in a later genetic analysis, which treated that subset as a discovery cohort. Every discovery cohort repertoire had been produced on one sequencing platform. HLA typing included class I and class II loci at four-digit resolution. Typing coverage varied by locus: roughly 629-640 donors for A, B, C, DRB1 and DQB1; roughly 560 for DQA1; about 590 for DPA1; around 490 for DPB1. Roughly 5 DR-DQ haplotypes were handled as single units for association and clustering, since linkage in the cohort was strong. Among around 400 genotyped donors of the cohort, an average of around 240,000 unique TCR beta nucleotide sequences were sequenced per donor, about a sixth of them non-productive.

The cohort consisted of 650 to 850 healthy bone marrow donors. All cohort members were sampled while nominally healthy, although unrecorded immune exposures were likely present. The donor was CMV seronegative and belonged to the group of 352 seronegative cohort members. A peripheral blood sample was provided by each donor, and peripheral blood mononuclear cells were used for TCR beta sequencing. Genomic DNA extraction from the blood cell samples was performed with the Qiagen DNeasy Blood Extraction Kit. Library preparation used the immunoSEQ multiplex PCR assay. For the multiplex PCR, a mixture combining 60 forward primers for TCR Vbeta segments and 13 reverse primers for TCR Jbeta segments was used. The CDR3 region of rearranged TCR beta genes was amplified from genomic DNA by a multiplex PCR assay. The amplified TCR beta libraries were sequenced on the Illumina HiSeq System as 87-base-pair reads. As for the original processing: Across the 670 or so repertoires, a later analysis counted some 81 million unique TCR beta chains, approximately 10 million of which were shared by at least two donors. Raw reads were error-corrected and collapsed into unique sequences by a nearest-neighbor algorithm in which closely related sequences were merged to remove PCR and sequencing errors. CDR3 sequences were aligned to IMGT reference sequences to assign V, D and J gene segments. Each retained sequence needed at least a six-nucleotide match to both a V gene segment and a J gene segment. Rearrangements were called productive when the CDR3 lacked stop codons and stayed in frame with V and J; all others were non-productive. CDR3 was defined by IMGT convention, running from the second conserved V-encoded cysteine to the conserved J-encoded phenylalanine. In an earlier analysis of around 540 of the donors, sequences lacking an unambiguous match to a single V gene segment were excluded. An earlier analysis of 550 to 650 of the donors classified V segments as functional when productive rearrangements were above 56.7% and as segregating when the standard deviation between donors was above 5%. A statistical classification framework was built to diagnose cytomegalovirus status from the catalog of TCR beta chain sequences. V and J gene assignment, in a later analysis, came from comparing TCR nucleotide sequences with IMGT/GENE-DB human TR gene sequences. A later analysis assigned CDR3 sequences and most-parsimonious VDJ recombination scenarios with the TCRdist pipeline. In a later analysis, every TCR beta chain was defined by the combination of its CDR3 amino acid sequence and its V-gene family, and reads without a unique V-gene family were dropped. A later analysis removed roughly 590 highly shared, low-generation-probability nucleotide sequences to deal with suspected cross-contamination and a sequencing artifact. In a later analysis, a clonal expansion index was calculated for each public chain from normalized within-repertoire ranks of inferred template counts. A later analysis computed generation probabilities with a VDJ recombination model fitted to out-of-frame rearrangements, and checked the results against IGoR. In a later analysis, TCR-TCR, TCR-HLA and TCR-CMV co-occurrence was scored with hypergeometric tests, and a repertoire-size bias correction was applied to TCR pairs. A later analysis estimated false discovery rates by permuting HLA or CMV assignments 20 times. In a later analysis, co-occurring TCRs were grouped with DBSCAN, and TCRdist sequence similarity was added when clustering was performed within HLA-allele-positive subsets. For co-occurrence clustering, repertoires with fewer than 30,000 or more than 120,000 public chains were excluded, along with 5 or 6 repertoires with anomalous nucleotide sharing. The table was pulled from immuneACCESS by TCRdb, which kept in-frame rearrangements only. Such tables lose some clones; where checked, under half of the loss comes from unresolved V genes, and the rest has no known cause. V and J calls and clone size are copied from that table; D and trimming were computed from the DNA. This sample lists some 220,000 clones; roughly 81% were detected once. The ten largest account for about 0.22% of the sample.

The CDR3 covers 12 residues, taking in both the cysteine and the phenylalanine. Only the CDR3 portion is preserved as DNA: 36 bases, with reading frame beginning at the first base. Looking up the germline V gene yields CDR1 SGHRS and CDR2 YFSETQ. On this clone: Which antigen it targets is not known. Its ends do not fully match the called genes, so a read error is possible.

The study at large found these results: Most TCR sequences were seen in very few donors, while some public TCRs were found in many individuals. A later analysis associated about 18,000 TCR beta sequences with specific HLA alleles at a false discovery rate of 0.05. Broadly in line with IMGT annotations, most TCR beta V segments showed up in productive rearrangements about 90% or about 30% of the time in an earlier analysis of several hundred of the donors. The authors suggested that the approach could potentially be extended to other disease states and immunological phenotypes. Linkage disequilibrium might explain the correlated functional status among segregating V segments, but an unknown experimental factor could not be ruled out. Strong co-occurrence of HLA alleles, especially DR and DQ, made assigning TCR associations to individual alleles difficult. This cohort had only TCR beta chains sequenced, and the lack of alpha or paired-chain data limited which features could be detected. According to a later analysis, most CMV-associated TCR beta chains appeared to be HLA-restricted, and the HLA associations seemed to be driven largely by CMV exposure. A later analysis found that TCR association rates varied across HLA loci, with DRB1 alleles showing the most associated TCRs and HLA-C alleles the fewest. A further reported finding was that TCR beta sequences accurately predicted the HLA-A and HLA-B alleles for most subjects in the first cohort. Presence/absence analyses assumed roughly uniform sequencing depth across donors, an assumption that may not hold. Cytomegalovirus status was reported to be diagnosed by the classifier with high specificity and sensitivity in both the original and validation cohorts. According to a later genetic analysis, donors in an Asian-associated ancestry cluster had fewer N-insertions in productive TCRs than the approximately 650-donor mean. CMV serostatus was the only immune exposure information available for the cohort. The earlier analysis of approximately 540 of the donors excluded seventeen rarely observed V segments, including chromosome 9 orphons, because counts were too low. Because the 87-base-pair reads could not distinguish some IMGT-functional V segments, including TRBV6-2 and TRBV6-3, those segments were excluded. Because HLA typing was unavailable for some donors at each locus, only the typed subset was used in association tests. A cluster of highly shared sequence variants was judged likely to represent a technical artifact of the sequencing pipeline. In a later genetic analysis, a missense DCLRE1C variant was associated with V-gene and J-gene trimming of TCR beta chains, and the association was replicated in an independent cohort. A total of around 150 TCR beta chains were listed by the study as associated with cytomegalovirus. According to a later analysis, parvovirus B19, influenza, CMV and Epstein-Barr virus appeared linked to several top co-occurrence clusters. A few of the identified cytomegalovirus-associated TCR beta chains were confirmed in vitro to be specific for cytomegalovirus antigens. Compared with equally common non-associated chains, HLA-associated TCR beta chains in a later analysis were more clonally expanded and had lower generation probabilities.

The chain was built from TRBV5-1 and TRBJ1-2; a tentative D call is TRBD1 (6 bases match). This clonotype was sampled from a girl between 2 and 10 years old in good health and CMV-seronegative. The sequencing sample was made of PBMCs. The DNA reads as follows: TGCGCCAGCAGCCTGACAGGCTATGGCTACGCCTTC. Protein translation: CASSLTGYGYAF. The entire variable domain, with the stretches around the CDR3 drawn from the reference TRBV5-1 and TRBJ1-2 proteins, is KAGVTQTPRYLIKTRGQQVTLSCSPISGHRSVSWYQQTPGQGLQFLFEYFSETQRNKGNFPGRFSGRQFSNSRSEMNVSTLELGDSALYLCASSLTGYGYAFGSGTRLTVV.